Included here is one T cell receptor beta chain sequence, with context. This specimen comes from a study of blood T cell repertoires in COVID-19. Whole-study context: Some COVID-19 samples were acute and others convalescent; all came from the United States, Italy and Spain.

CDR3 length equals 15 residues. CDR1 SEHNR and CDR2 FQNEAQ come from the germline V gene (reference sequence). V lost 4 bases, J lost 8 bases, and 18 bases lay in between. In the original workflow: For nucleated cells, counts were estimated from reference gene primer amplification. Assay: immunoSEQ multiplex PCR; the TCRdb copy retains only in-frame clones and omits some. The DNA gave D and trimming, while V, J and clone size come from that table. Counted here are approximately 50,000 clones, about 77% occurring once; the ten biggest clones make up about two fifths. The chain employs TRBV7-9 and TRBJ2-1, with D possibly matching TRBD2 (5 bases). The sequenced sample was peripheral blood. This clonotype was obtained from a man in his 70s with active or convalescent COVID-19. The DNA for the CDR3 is TGTGCCAGCAGCTCCTCTGGGAGCCCCAACGATGAGCAGTTCTTC. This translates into CASSSSGSPNDEQFF.